This T cell receptor beta chain was sequenced in a study of post-analysis software for immune sequencing data. Trimming removed 0 bases at V and 0 bases at J, with 18 bases between. The germline gives CDR1 DFQATT, CDR2 SNEGSKA (reference sequence). The CDR3 has 18 amino acids. This clonotype was picked up many times. Antigen specificity is unknown. Study-wide results and caveats: The study found TRBV5-6, TRBV5-1 and TRBV20-1 among a handful of TRBV segments more frequent in patients than controls.

cDNA libraries of TCR beta carried unique molecular identifiers. Each CDR3 protein gets one entry after TCRdb re-called the PCR reads with MiXCR. The sample records under 650,000 distinct CDR3 sequences, around 47% being singletons. This TCR derives from a girl aged 5 to 17 with multiple sclerosis. The rearrangement joins TRBV20-1 to TRBJ2-4; D tentatively reads TRBD1 or TRBD2 (6 bases each). The sample taken for sequencing was blood. CDR3 bases: TGCAGTGCTAGAGACCGGGGCAGGGGAGGACTAGCCAAAAACATTCAGTACTTC. Residues: CSARDRGRGGLAKNIQYF.